These 20 T cell receptor beta chains were all obtained from the same sample, sequenced in a study of T cells in Graves' hyperthyroidism and ophthalmopathy (dated by TCRdb to the late 2010s). The protocol used for the library was multiplex PCR. Instrument on record: Illumina HiSeq 2000. The TCR beta CDR3 regions were amplified from RNA transcripts. The first round of RT-PCR for the TCR CDR3 was performed with the HTBI primer set and the Qiagen OneStep RT-PCR kit. In-frame beta chains were kept once TCRdb had trimmed the public reads at Q25 with fastp and called clones with MiXCR. Each entry is one CDR3 protein sequence, shown with its most common DNA and genes. This sample lists about 640,000 distinct CDR3 sequences; more than 20% were detected once. The top ten clones comprise about 35% of the sample. Material for sequencing was blood. Receptors originate from a man aged 25-45 years with Graves' ophthalmopathy.

This clonotype came up a few times. The chain joins TRBV7-8 to TRBJ1-5, with D possibly being TRBD1 (5 bases). The germline CDR1 and CDR2 sequences are SGHVS and FQNEAQ. CDR3 size: 13 residues. The V gene lost 4 bases and the J gene lost 7 bases, with 11 bases spanning the gap. The CDR3 reads CASSSDTQQPQHF. The CDR3 nucleotides are TGTGCCAGCAGCTCGGACACCCAGCAGCCCCAGCATTTT.

The chain combines TRBV28 with TRBJ1-1, with a weak D call TRBD1 (5 bases). The CDR3 totals 14 residues. Trimming removed 5 bases at V and 5 bases at J, with 15 bases between. Germline CDR1 is MDHEN and CDR2 is SYDVKM. The CDR3 here is CASSTLGGKTEAFF. CDR3 coding DNA: TGTGCCAGCAGTACCTTGGGGGGGAAGACTGAAGCTTTCTTT.

This clonotype was recorded at least ten times. This chain uses TRBV30 with TRBJ1-4; tentative D call: TRBD1 (6 bases). The V gene lost 0 bases and the J gene lost 7 bases, with 9 bases spanning the gap. The CDR3 loop spans 13 amino acids. Germline V gene data show CDR1 as GTSNPN and CDR2 as SVGIG (reference sequence). CDR3 sequence: CAWSVTGSEKLFF. DNA of the CDR3: TGTGCCTGGAGTGTTACAGGGAGTGAAAAACTGTTTTTT.

This clonotype was seen a few times. The chain is built from TRBV12-3 or TRBV12-4 and TRBJ2-2, with 14 positions matching TRBD2. This CDR3 spans 17 amino acids. Germline trimming cut 5 bases from V and 10 bases from J; bases unmatched to any gene: 12. The CDR3 is CASSTRLGLAGVEELFF. The CDR3 nucleotides are TGTGCCAGCAGTACCCGCCTGGGACTAGCGGGAGTTGAGGAGCTGTTTTTT.

This clonotype was detected many times. V gene TRBV28 combines with J gene TRBJ1-2, with D tentatively TRBD1 (6 bases). CDR3 length: 16 residues. Germline V gene data show CDR1 as MDHEN and CDR2 as SYDVKM. Trimming took 5 bases from V and 7 from J, leaving 23 bases between them. CDR3 region: CASSPRLQGFPIGYTF. The CDR3 DNA reads TGTGCCAGCAGTCCCCGGCTACAGGGTTTTCCTATTGGCTACACCTTC.

This clonotype was seen many times. V is TRBV28 and J is TRBJ1-2, with a weak D call TRBD1 (6 bases). This CDR3 is built from 12 residues. Germline CDR1 and CDR2: MDHEN and SYDVKM. Trimming left V 6 bases short and J 7 bases short, with 12 bases between. The CDR3 sequence is CASRLTGRGYTF. The CDR3 nucleotides are TGTGCCAGCAGGTTAACAGGGCGTGGCTACACCTTC.

The chain uses TRBV6-1 and TRBJ2-7, with 12 positions matching TRBD2. Germline CDR1 is MNHNS and CDR2 is SASEGT. V dropped 5 bases and J dropped 2; count of bases not matched to a gene: 10. CDR3 length: 17 residues. As DNA, the CDR3 is TGTGCCAGCAGTAGCCTCCGGACTAGCGGGGAGGCCTACGAGCAGTACTTC. The encoded protein is CASSSLRTSGEAYEQYF.

The V call is TRBV25-1, the J call TRBJ2-5; 7 nucleotides align to TRBD2. The CDR3 extends over 14 amino acids. The V segment lost 7 bases and the J segment 0 bases; nucleotides outside the gene matches: 5. CDR1 MGHDK and CDR2 SYGVNS come from the germline V gene. The CDR3: CASNTGGHQETQYF. In DNA, the CDR3 is TGTGCCAGCAATACGGGAGGCCACCAAGAGACCCAGTACTTC.

In nucleotides, the CDR3 is TGTGCCAGCAGCTTAGCGGAGCCTAAAGGCGAGCAGTACTTC. Amino acid sequence: CASSLAEPKGEQYF. The V and J genes are TRBV7-6 and TRBJ2-7, with D hard to call. The CDR3 loop spans 14 amino acids. Germline values: CDR1 SGHVS, CDR2 FNYEAQ. V was shortened by 0 bases and J by 6 bases, with 12 bases between the two germline ends.

Many counts were recorded for this clonotype. The chain has TRBV30 and TRBJ2-5; D gene uncertain. The V end lost 0 bases, the J end lost 2 bases, and 7 bases lay between the germline ends. The CDR3 length is 13 residues. CDR1 and CDR2 from the germline V gene are GTSNPN and SVGIG (reference sequence). CDR3 residues: CAWSVSRQETQYF. The CDR3 DNA is TGTGCCTGGAGTGTAAGTAGGCAAGAGACCCAGTACTTC.

The chain carries TRBV7-3 and TRBJ2-5; the match to TRBD2 covers 11 bases. The CDR3 covers 15 residues. Germline assignment: CDR1 SGHTA and CDR2 FQGTGA. The junction had 6 bases not matched to a gene; V was cut back by 5 bases and J by 4 bases. CDR3 bases: TGTGCCAGCAGCAAGGGACTAGCGGCACGAGAGACCCAGTACTTC. It encodes CASSKGLAARETQYF.

The chain carries TRBV19 and TRBJ2-2, with TRBD2 matching 8 bases. The junction had 4 bases not matched to a gene; V was cut back by 7 bases and J by 3 bases. CDR3 length: 14 residues. Germline CDR1 and CDR2: LNHDA and SQIVND (reference sequence). CDR3: CASKTSGDTGELFF. For the CDR3, the DNA is TGTGCCAGTAAAACTAGCGGTGACACCGGGGAGCTGTTTTTT.

This clonotype was observed a few times. This chain joins TRBV10-1 and TRBJ2-1; tentatively, D is TRBD1 or TRBD2 (6 bases each). CDR3 length equals 15 residues. Germline assignment: CDR1 WNHNN and CDR2 SYGVQD (reference sequence). V lost 3 bases, J lost 7 bases, and 16 bases lay in between. CDR3 nucleotide sequence: TGCGCCAGCAGTGACCCAATAACAGGGAGGAATGAGCAGTTCTTC. It specifies CASSDPITGRNEQFF.

The sample holds a few counts of this clonotype. The chain is built from TRBV10-3 and TRBJ2-2, with D maybe TRBD2 (7 bases). CDR1 is ENHRY and CDR2 is SYGVKD in the germline V gene. Deletions cut 8 bases from V and 5 bases from J, with 15 bases between. The CDR3 contains 14 residues. Here the CDR3 reads CAIGGRGSTGELFF. The CDR3 DNA is TGTGCCATCGGGGGGCGCGGGAGTACCGGGGAGCTGTTTTTT.

Many counts were recorded for this clonotype. This chain joins TRBV18 and TRBJ2-1, with 11 bases identical to TRBD1. The V and J ends lost 9 bases and 5 bases, in that order; junction bases with no gene match: 6. The CDR3 extends over 14 amino acids. Germline V gene sequence: CDR1 KGHSH, CDR2 LQKENI. The chain's CDR3 is CASVGDRGDNEQFF. CDR3 DNA sequence: TGTGCCAGTGTCGGGGACAGGGGGGACAATGAGCAGTTCTTC.

This clonotype came up many times. CDR3 sequence: CASSFPPERPSSYEQYF. The DNA for the CDR3 is TGTGCCAGCAGTTTTCCCCCCGAGCGGCCAAGCTCCTACGAGCAGTACTTC. J is TRBJ2-7 and V is TRBV28; tentative D call: TRBD2 (5 bases). V shed 3 bases and J shed 0 bases, with 18 bases lying between them. This CDR3 has 17 amino acids. Germline V gene lookup returns CDR1 MDHEN and CDR2 SYDVKM.

This chain connects TRBV19 to TRBJ2-7; possible D gene TRBD2, 6 bases. V was shortened by 4 bases and J by 3 bases, with 16 bases between the two germline ends. Germline V lookup: CDR1 LNHDA, CDR2 SQIVND (reference sequence). The CDR3 has 15 residues. CDR3 DNA sequence: TGTGCCAGTAGTACCCCCTCAGCCGGGGGCTACGAGCAGTACTTC. This codes for CASSTPSAGGYEQYF. The entire variable domain, with the rest obtained from reference TRBV19 and TRBJ2-7, is as follows: DGGITQSPKYLFRKEGQNVTLSCEQNLNHDAMYWYRQDPGQGLRLIYYSQIVNDFQKGDIAEGYSVSREKKESFPLTVTSAQKNPTAFYLCASSTPSAGGYEQYFGPGTRLTVT.

This rearrangement joins TRBV27 to TRBJ2-2; D gene uncertain. This CDR3 is 15 amino acids long. Germline lookup yields CDR1 MNHEY and CDR2 SMNVEV (reference sequence). V was cut by 5 bases and J by 1 base, with 11 bases left in between. The CDR3 nucleotides read TGTGCCAGCAGTCCGAATGTAGGGAACACCGGGGAGCTGTTTTTT. Encoded protein: CASSPNVGNTGELFF.

This chain connects TRBV6-5 to TRBJ2-3; a weak D match, TRBD1 (5 bases). The CDR3 extends over 18 amino acids. Germline CDR1 is MNHEY and CDR2 is SVGAGI. Between the trimmed V and J ends, which lost 0 bases and 5 bases, there was a span of 21 bases. CDR3 coding DNA: TGTGCCAGCAGTTACTCGAAGTTGGGGCAGCTGGCTCGAGATACGCAGTATTTT. This translates into CASSYSKLGQLARDTQYF.

This chain uses TRBV28 with TRBJ2-3; 11 positions match TRBD1. The CDR3 runs 16 residues. CDR1 is MDHEN, CDR2 SYDVKM, per germline. Losses at the gene ends were 6 bases for V and 5 bases for J; bases not matched to a gene: 10. This chain's CDR3 is CASSPRPGQGVDTQYF. CDR3 coding DNA: TGTGCCAGCAGCCCCCGGCCGGGACAGGGGGTAGATACGCAGTATTTT.